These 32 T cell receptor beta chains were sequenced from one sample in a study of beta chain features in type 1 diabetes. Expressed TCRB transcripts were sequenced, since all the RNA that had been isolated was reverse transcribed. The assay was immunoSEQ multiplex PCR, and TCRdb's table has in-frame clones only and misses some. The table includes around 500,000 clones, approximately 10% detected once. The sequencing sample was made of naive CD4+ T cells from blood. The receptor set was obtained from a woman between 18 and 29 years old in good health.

CDR3 in amino acids: CASSVGLAARSSYNEQFF. The CDR3 DNA follows: TGTGCCAGCAGCGTGGGACTAGCGGCTCGGAGCTCCTACAATGAGCAGTTCTTC. The V gene is TRBV9, the J gene TRBJ2-1; 11 bases match TRBD2. Germline lookup yields CDR1 SGDLS and CDR2 YYNGEE. With 2 bases clipped from V and 0 bases from J, the junction kept 7 bases outside the gene matches. This CDR3 contains 18 residues.

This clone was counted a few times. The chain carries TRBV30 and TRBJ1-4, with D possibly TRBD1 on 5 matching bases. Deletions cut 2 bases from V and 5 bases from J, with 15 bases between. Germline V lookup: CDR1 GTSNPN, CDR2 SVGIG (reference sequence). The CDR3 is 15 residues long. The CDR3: CAWSQKGTGNEKLFF. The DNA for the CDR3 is TGTGCCTGGAGTCAAAAGGGGACGGGGAATGAAAAACTGTTTTTT.

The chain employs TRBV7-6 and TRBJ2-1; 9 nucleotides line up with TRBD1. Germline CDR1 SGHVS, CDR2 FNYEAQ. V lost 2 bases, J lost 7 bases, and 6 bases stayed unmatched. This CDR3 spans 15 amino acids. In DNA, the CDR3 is TGTGCCAGCAGCTTAAGACAGGGGGTTAGGAATGAGCAGTTCTTC. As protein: CASSLRQGVRNEQFF.

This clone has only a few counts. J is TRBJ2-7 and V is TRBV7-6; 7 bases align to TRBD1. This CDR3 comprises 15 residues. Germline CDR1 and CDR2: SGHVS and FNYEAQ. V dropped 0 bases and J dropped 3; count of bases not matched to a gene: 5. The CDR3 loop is CASSLARDSGYEQYF. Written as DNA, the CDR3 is TGTGCCAGCAGCTTAGCGAGGGACAGCGGCTACGAGCAGTACTTC.

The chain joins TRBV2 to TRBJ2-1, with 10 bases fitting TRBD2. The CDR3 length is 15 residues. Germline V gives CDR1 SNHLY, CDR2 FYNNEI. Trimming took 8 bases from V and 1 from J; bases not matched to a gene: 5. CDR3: CASGLAGGSYNEQFF. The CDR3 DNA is TGTGCCAGCGGATTAGCGGGAGGTTCCTACAATGAGCAGTTCTTC.

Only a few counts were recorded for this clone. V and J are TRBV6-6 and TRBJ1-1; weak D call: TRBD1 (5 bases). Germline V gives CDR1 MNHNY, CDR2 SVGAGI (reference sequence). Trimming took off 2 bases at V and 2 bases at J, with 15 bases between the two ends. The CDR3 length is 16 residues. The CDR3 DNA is TGTGCCAGCAGTTACCCCCCGACTGGGGCTAACACTGAAGCTTTCTTT. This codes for CASSYPPTGANTEAFF.

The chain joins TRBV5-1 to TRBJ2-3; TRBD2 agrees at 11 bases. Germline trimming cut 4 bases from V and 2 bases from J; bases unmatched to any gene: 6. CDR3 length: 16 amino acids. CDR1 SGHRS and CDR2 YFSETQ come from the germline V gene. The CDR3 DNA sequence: TGCGCCAGCAGCCGTCCGGGACTAGCGGACACAGATACGCAGTATTTT. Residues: CASSRPGLADTDTQYF. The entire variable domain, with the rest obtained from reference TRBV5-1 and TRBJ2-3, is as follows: KAGVTQTPRYLIKTRGQQVTLSCSPISGHRSVSWYQQTPGQGLQFLFEYFSETQRNKGNFPGRFSGRQFSNSRSEMNVSTLELGDSALYLCASSRPGLADTDTQYFGPGTRLTVL.

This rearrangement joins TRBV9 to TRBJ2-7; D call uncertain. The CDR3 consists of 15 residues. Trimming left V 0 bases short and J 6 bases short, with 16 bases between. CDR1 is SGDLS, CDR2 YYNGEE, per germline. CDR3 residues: CASSVEGRSFAEQYF. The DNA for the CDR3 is TGTGCCAGCAGCGTAGAAGGACGTTCCTTCGCCGAGCAGTACTTC.

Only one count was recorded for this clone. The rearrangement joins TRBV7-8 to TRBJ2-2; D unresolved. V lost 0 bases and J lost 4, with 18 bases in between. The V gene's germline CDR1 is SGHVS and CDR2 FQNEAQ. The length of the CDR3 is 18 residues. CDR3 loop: CASSLAVRPSPPTGELFF. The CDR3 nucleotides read TGTGCCAGCAGCTTAGCGGTCAGACCATCCCCCCCCACCGGGGAGCTGTTTTTT. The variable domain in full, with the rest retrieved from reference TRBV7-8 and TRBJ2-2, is GAGVSQSPRYKVAKRGQDVALRCDPISGHVSLFWYQQALGQGPEFLTYFQNEAQLDKSGLPSDRFFAERPEGSVSTLKIQRTQQEDSAVYLCASSLAVRPSPPTGELFFGEGSRLTVL.

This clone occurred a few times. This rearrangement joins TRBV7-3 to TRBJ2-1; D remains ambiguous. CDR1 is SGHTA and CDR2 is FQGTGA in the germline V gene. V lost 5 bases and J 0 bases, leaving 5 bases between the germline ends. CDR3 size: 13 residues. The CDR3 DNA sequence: TGTGCCAGCAGCGCGGCCTCCTACAATGAGCAGTTCTTC. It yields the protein CASSAASYNEQFF.

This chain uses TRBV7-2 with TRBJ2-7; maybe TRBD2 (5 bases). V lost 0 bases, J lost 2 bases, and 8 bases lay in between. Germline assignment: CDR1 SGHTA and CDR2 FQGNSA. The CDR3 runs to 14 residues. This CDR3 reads CASSLARSAYEQYF. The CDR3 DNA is TGTGCCAGCAGCTTAGCGCGTAGCGCCTACGAGCAGTACTTC.

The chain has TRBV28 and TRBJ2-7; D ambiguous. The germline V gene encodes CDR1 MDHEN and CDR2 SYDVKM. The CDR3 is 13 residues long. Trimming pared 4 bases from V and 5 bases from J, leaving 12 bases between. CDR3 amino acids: CASSSPLVHEQYV. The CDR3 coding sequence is TGTGCCAGCAGTTCCCCTCTCGTCCACGAGCAGTACGTC.

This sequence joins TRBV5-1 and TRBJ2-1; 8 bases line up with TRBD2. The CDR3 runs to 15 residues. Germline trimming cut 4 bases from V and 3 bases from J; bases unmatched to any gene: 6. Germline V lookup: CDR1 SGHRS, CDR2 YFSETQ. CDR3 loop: CASSQISGNYNEQFF. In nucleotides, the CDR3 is TGCGCCAGCAGCCAGATTAGCGGGAACTACAATGAGCAGTTCTTC. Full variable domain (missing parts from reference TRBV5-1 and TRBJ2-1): KAGVTQTPRYLIKTRGQQVTLSCSPISGHRSVSWYQQTPGQGLQFLFEYFSETQRNKGNFPGRFSGRQFSNSRSEMNVSTLELGDSALYLCASSQISGNYNEQFFGPGTRLTVL.

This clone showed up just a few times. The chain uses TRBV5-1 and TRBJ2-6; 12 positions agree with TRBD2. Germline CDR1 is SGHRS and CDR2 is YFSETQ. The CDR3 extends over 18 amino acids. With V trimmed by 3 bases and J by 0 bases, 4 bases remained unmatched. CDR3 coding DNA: TGCGCCAGCAGCTATTGGACTAGCGGGGACTCTGGGGCCAACGTCCTGACTTTC. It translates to CASSYWTSGDSGANVLTF.

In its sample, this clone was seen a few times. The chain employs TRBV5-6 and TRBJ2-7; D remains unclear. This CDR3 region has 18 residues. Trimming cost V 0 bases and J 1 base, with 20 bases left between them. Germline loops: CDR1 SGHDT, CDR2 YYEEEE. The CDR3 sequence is CASSLAGNPRKQSYEQYF. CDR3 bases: TGTGCCAGCAGCTTGGCAGGAAACCCCAGGAAGCAATCCTACGAGCAGTACTTC.

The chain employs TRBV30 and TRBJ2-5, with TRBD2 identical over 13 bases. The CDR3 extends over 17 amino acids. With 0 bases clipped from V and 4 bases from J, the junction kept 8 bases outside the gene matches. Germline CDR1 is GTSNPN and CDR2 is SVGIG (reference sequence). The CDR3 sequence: CAWSVSRTSGSRETQYF. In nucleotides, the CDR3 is TGTGCCTGGAGTGTATCACGGACTAGCGGGAGTAGAGAGACCCAGTACTTC.

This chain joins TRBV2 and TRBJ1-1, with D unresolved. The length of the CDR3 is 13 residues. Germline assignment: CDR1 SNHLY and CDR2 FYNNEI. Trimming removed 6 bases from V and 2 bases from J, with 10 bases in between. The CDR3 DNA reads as TGTGCCAGCAGACGCGACACAAACACTGAAGCTTTCTTT. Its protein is CASRRDTNTEAFF.

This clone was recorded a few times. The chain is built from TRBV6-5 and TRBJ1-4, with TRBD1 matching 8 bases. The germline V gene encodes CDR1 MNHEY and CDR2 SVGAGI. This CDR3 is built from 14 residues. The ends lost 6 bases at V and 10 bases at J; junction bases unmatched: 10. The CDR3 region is CASSPLDRVRKLFF. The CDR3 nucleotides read TGTGCCAGCAGCCCCTTGGACAGGGTTCGAAAACTGTTTTTT.

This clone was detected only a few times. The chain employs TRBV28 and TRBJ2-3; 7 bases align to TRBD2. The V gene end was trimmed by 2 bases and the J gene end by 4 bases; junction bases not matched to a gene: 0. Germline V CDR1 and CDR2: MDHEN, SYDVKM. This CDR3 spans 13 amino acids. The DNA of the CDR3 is TGTGCCAGCAGTTTAAGCGGGGCAGATACGCAGTATTTT. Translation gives CASSLSGADTQYF.

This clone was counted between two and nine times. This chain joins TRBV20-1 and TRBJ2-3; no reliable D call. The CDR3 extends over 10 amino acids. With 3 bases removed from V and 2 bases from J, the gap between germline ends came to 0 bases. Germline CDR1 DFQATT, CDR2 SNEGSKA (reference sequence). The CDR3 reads CSASTDTQYF. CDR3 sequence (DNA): TGCAGTGCTAGCACAGATACGCAGTATTTT.

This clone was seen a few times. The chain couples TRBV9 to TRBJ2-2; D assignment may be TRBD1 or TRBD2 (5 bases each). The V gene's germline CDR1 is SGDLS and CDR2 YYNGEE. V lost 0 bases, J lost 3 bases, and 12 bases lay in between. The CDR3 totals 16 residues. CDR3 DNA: TGTGCCAGCAGCGTAGGAGTAGGGACGGACACCGGGGAGCTGTTTTTT. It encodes CASSVGVGTDTGELFF.

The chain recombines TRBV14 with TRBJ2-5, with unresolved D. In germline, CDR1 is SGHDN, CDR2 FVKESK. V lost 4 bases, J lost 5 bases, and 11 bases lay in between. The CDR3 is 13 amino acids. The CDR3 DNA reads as TGTGCCAGCAGCCGACAAGTAGTGGAGACCCAGTACTTC. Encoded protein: CASSRQVVETQYF.

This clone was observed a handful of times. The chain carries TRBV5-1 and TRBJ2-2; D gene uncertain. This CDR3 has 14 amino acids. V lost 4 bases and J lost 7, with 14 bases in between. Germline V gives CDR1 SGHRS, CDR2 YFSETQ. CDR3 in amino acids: CASSLDAEGGELFF. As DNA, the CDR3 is TGCGCCAGCAGCCTAGACGCAGAAGGCGGGGAGCTGTTTTTT.

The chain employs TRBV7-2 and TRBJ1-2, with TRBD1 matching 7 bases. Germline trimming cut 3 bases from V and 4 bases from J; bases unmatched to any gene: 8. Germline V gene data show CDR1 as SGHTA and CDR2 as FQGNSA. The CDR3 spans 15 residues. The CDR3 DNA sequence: TGTGCCAGCAGCTTCAGTCAGGGACAGCCCTATGGCTACACCTTC. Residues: CASSFSQGQPYGYTF.

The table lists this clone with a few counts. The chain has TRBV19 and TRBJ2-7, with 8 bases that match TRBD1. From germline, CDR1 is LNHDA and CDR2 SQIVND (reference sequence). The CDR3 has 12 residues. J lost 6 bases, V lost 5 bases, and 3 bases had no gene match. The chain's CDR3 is CASSLTGVEQYF. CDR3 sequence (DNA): TGTGCCAGTAGTCTGACAGGGGTCGAGCAGTACTTC. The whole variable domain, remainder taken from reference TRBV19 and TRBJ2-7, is DGGITQSPKYLFRKEGQNVTLSCEQNLNHDAMYWYRQDPGQGLRLIYYSQIVNDFQKGDIAEGYSVSREKKESFPLTVTSAQKNPTAFYLCASSLTGVEQYFGPGTRLTVT.

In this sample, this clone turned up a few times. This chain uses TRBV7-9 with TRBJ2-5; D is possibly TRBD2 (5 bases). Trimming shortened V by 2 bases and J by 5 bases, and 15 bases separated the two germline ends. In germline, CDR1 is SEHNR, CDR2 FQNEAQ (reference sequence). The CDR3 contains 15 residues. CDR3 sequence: CASSLSGSRLETQYF. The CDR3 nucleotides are TGTGCCAGCAGCTTATCGGGGAGTCGGTTGGAGACCCAGTACTTC.

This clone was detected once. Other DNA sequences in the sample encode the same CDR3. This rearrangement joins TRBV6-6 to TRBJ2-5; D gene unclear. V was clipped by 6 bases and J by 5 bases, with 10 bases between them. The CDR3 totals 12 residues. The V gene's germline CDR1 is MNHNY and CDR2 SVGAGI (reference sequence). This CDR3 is CASSYPGETQYF. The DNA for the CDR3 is TGTGCCAGCAGCTACCCCGGGGAGACCCAGTACTTC.

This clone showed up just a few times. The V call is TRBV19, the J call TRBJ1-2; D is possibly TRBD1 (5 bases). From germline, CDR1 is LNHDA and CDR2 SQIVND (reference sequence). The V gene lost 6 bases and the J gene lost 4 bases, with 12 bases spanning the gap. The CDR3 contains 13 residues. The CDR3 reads CASRTGGSYGYTF. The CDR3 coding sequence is TGTGCCAGTAGGACCGGGGGGTCCTATGGCTACACCTTC.

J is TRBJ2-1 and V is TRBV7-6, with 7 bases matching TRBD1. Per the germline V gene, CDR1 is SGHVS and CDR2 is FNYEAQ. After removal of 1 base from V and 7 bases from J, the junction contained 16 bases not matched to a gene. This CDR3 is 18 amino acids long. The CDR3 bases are TGTGCCAGCAGCTTAGGCCCATTTGTCCGGACAGGACCGAATGAGCAGTTCTTC. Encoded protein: CASSLGPFVRTGPNEQFF. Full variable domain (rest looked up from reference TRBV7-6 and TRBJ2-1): GAGVSQSPRYKVTKRGQDVALRCDPISGHVSLYWYRQALGQGPEFLTYFNYEAQQDKSGLPNDRFSAERPEGSISTLTIQRTEQRDSAMYRCASSLGPFVRTGPNEQFFGPGTRLTVL.

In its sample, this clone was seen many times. CDR3 sequence: CAWVYSSGGGYTF. The CDR3 DNA reads as TGTGCCTGGGTTTATTCCTCAGGTGGTGGCTACACCTTC. V is TRBV30 and J is TRBJ1-2; unclear D gene. Germline values: CDR1 GTSNPN, CDR2 SVGIG (reference sequence). The V gene lost 5 bases and the J gene lost 7 bases, with 17 bases spanning the gap. The CDR3 is made up of 13 amino acids.

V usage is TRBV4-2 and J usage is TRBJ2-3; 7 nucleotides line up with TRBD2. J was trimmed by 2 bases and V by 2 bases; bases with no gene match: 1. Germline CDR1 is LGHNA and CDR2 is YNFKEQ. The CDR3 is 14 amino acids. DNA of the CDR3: TGTGCCAGCAGCCAACAGCGGGACACAGATACGCAGTATTTT. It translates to CASSQQRDTDTQYF.

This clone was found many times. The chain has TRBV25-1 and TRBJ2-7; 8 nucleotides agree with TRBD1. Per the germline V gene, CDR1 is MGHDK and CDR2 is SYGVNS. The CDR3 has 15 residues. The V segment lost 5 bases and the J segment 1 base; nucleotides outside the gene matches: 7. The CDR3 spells CASSPRTGLSYEQYF. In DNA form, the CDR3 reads TGTGCCAGCAGTCCCCGGACAGGGTTGTCCTACGAGCAGTACTTC.